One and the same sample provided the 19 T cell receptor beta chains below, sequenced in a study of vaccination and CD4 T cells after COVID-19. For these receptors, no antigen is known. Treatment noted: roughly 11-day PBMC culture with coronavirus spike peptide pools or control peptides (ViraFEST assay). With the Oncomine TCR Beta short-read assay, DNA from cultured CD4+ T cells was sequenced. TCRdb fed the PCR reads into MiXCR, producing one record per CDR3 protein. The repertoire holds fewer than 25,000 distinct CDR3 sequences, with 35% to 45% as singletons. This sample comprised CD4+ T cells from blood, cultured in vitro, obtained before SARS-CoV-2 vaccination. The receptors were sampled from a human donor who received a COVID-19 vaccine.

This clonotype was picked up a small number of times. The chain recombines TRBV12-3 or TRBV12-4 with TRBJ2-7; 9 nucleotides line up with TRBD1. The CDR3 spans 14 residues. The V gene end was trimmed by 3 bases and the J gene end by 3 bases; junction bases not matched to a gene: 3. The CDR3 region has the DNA TGTGCCAGCAGTTTCGGGACAGGGATCTACGAGCAGTACTTC. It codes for CASSFGTGIYEQYF.

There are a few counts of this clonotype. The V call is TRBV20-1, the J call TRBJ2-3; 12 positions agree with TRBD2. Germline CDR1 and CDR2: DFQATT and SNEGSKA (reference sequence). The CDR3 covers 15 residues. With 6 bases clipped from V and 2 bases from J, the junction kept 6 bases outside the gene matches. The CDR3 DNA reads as TGCAGTGCCGCGACTAGCGGGGGAACCACAGATACGCAGTATTTT. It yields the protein CSAATSGGTTDTQYF.

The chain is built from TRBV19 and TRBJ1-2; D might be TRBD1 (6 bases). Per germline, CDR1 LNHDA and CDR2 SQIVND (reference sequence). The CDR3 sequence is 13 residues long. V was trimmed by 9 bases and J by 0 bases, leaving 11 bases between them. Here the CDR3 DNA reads TGTGCCAGCAACAGGGATTCTAACTATGGCTACACCTTC. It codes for CASNRDSNYGYTF.

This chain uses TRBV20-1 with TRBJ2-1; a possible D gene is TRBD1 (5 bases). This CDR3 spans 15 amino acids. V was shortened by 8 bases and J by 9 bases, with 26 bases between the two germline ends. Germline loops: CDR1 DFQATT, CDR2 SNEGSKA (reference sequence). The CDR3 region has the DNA TGCAGTCTAATGAACACCAGGTTACAACAGGCTGAGCAGTTCTTC. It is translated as CSLMNTRLQQAEQFF.

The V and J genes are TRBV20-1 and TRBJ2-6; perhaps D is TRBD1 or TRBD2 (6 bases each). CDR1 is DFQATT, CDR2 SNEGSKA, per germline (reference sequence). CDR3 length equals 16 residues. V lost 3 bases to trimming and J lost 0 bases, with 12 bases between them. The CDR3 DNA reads TGCAGTGCTAGCCCTGGAGGGGGCTCTGGGGCCAACGTCCTGACTTTC. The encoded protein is CSASPGGGSGANVLTF.

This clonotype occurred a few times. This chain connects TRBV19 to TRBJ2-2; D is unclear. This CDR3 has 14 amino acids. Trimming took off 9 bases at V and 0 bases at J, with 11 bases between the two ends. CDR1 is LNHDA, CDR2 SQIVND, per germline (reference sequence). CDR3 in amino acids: CASRTDPNTGELFF. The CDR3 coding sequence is TGTGCCAGCAGGACGGACCCGAACACCGGGGAGCTGTTTTTT.

The CDR3 DNA reads TGTGCCAGCAGCCCTAAGCTCCAGGGGGCCCTCTACGAGCAGTACTTC. This codes for CASSPKLQGALYEQYF. The chain links TRBV7-6 to TRBJ2-7; 8 bases match TRBD1. V was clipped by 5 bases and J by 3 bases; unmatched bases: 12. There are 16 residues in the CDR3. Per germline, CDR1 SGHVS and CDR2 FNYEAQ.

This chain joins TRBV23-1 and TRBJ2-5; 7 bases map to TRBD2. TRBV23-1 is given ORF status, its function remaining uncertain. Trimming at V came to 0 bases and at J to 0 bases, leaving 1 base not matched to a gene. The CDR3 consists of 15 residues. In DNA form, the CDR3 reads TGCGCCAGCAGTCAATCGGGGGGGAACCAAGAGACCCAGTACTTC. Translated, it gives CASSQSGGNQETQYF.

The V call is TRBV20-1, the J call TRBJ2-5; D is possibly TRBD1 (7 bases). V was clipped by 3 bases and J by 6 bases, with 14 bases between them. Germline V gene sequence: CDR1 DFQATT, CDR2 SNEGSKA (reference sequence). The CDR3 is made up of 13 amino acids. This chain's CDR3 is CSARQGGIQTQYF. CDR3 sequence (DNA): TGCAGTGCTAGGCAGGGGGGTATTCAGACCCAGTACTTC.

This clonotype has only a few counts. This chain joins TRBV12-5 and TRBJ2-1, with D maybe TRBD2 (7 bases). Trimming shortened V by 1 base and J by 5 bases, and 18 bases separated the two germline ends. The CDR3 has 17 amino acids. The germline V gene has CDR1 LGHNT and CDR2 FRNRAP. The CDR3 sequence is CASGLALMGGADNEQFF. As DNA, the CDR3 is TGTGCTAGTGGTTTGGCCCTTATGGGGGGGGCCGACAATGAGCAGTTCTTC.

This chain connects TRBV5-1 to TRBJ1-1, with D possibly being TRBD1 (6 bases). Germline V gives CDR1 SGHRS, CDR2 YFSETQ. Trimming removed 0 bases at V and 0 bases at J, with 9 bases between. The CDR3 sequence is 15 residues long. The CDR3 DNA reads TGCGCCAGCAGCTTGGGGGACACTCTGAACACTGAAGCTTTCTTT. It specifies CASSLGDTLNTEAFF.

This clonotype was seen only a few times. This chain's CDR3 is CATRGGENYEQYF. CDR3 coding DNA: TGTGCCACGCGGGGCGGTGAAAACTACGAGCAGTACTTC. The chain uses TRBV7-9 and TRBJ2-7; D possibly corresponds to TRBD2 (6 bases). Per germline, CDR1 SEHNR and CDR2 FQNEAQ (reference sequence). V was shortened by 10 bases and J by 3 bases, with 16 bases between the two germline ends. This CDR3 is 13 amino acids long. The entire variable domain, with the rest obtained from reference TRBV7-9 and TRBJ2-7, is as follows: DTGVSQNPRHKITKRGQNVTFRCDPISEHNRLYWYRQTLGQGPEFLTYFQNEAQLEKSRLLSDRFSAERPKGSFSTLEIQRTEQGDSAMYLCATRGGENYEQYFGPGTRLTVT.

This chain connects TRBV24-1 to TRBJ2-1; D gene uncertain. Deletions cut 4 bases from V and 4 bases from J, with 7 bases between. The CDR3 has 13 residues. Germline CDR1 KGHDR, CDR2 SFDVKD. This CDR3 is CATSDPGYNEQFF. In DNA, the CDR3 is TGTGCCACCAGTGACCCGGGTTACAATGAGCAGTTCTTC.

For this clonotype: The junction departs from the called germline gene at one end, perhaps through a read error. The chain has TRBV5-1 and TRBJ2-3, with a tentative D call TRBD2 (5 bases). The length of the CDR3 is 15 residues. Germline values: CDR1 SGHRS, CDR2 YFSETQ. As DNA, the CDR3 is TGCGCCAGCAGCTTGGCCGTGTCTAGCAGAGATACGCAGTATTTT. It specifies CASSLAVSSRDTQYF.

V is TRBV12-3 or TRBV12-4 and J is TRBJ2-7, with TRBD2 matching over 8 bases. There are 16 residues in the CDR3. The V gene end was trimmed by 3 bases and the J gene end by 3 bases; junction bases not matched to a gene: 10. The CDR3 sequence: CASSLVSGGLGYEQYF. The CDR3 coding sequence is TGTGCCAGCAGTTTGGTCAGCGGGGGCCTCGGCTACGAGCAGTACTTC.

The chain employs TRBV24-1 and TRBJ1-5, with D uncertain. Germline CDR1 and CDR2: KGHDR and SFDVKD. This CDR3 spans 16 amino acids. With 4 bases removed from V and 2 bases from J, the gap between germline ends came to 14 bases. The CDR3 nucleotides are TGTGCCACCAGTGAAGCAGGAGTGGAGGGCAATCAGCCCCAGCATTTT. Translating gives CATSEAGVEGNQPQHF.

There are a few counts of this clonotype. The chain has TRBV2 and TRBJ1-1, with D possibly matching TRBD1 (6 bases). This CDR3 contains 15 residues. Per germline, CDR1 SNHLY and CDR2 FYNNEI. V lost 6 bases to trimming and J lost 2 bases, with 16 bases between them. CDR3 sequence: CASRQQGSINTEAFF. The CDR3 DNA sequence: TGTGCCAGCAGACAACAGGGTTCCATAAACACTGAAGCTTTCTTT.

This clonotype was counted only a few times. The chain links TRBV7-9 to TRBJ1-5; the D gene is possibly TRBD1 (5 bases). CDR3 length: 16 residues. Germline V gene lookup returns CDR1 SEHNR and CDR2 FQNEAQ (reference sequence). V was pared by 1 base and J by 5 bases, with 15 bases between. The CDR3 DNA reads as TGTGCCAGCAGCTTAGGGGTAGGGACGAACGATCAGCCCCAGCATTTT. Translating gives CASSLGVGTNDQPQHF.

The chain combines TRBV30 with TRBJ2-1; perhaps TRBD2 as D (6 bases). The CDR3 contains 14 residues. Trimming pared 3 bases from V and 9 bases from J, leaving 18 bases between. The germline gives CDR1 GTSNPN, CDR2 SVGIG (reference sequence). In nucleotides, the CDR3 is TGTGCCTGGAGCTCCATTAGGACTAATAGTGAGCAGTTCTTC. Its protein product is CAWSSIRTNSEQFF. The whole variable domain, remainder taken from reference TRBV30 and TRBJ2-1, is SQTIHQWPATLVQPVGSPLSLECTVEGTSNPNLYWYRQAAGRGLQLLFYSVGIGQISSEVPQNLSASRPQDRQFILSSKKLLLSDSGFYLCAWSSIRTNSEQFFGPGTRLTVL.